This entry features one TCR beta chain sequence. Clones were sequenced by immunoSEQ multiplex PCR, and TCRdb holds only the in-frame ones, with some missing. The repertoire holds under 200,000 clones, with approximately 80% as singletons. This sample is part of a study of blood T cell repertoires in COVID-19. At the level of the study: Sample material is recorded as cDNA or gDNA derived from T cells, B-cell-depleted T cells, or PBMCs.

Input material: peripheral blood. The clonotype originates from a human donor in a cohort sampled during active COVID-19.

CDR3 bases: TGTGCCAGCTCACTTGACAGGTCTGCCAACTATGGCTACACCTTC. It is translated as CASSLDRSANYGYTF. The chain combines TRBV18 with TRBJ1-2; possibly TRBD1 for D (6 bases). Trimming cost V 4 bases and J 2 bases, with 14 bases left between them. In germline, CDR1 is KGHSH, CDR2 LQKENI. The CDR3 runs 15 residues.